The clone carrying this TCR beta chain occurred once. Germline assignment: CDR1 WSHSY and CDR2 SAAADI. The CDR3 contains 14 residues. Trimming removed 8 bases from V and 0 bases from J, with 12 bases in between. This record belongs to a study of blood T cell repertoires in COVID-19. Method: immunoSEQ multiplex PCR; TCRdb's copy keeps in-frame clones and lacks some. The profile shows about 200,000 clones, around 81% of them singletons. J is TRBJ2-3 and V is TRBV10-2; D is perhaps TRBD2 (5 bases). The specimen sequenced was peripheral blood. The sequence was obtained from a man aged 60 to 75 with COVID-19, enrolled during active disease. CDR3 sequence: CASGRLSSTDTQYF. CDR3 in DNA: TGCGCCAGCGGGAGACTGTCAAGCACAGATACGCAGTATTTT.